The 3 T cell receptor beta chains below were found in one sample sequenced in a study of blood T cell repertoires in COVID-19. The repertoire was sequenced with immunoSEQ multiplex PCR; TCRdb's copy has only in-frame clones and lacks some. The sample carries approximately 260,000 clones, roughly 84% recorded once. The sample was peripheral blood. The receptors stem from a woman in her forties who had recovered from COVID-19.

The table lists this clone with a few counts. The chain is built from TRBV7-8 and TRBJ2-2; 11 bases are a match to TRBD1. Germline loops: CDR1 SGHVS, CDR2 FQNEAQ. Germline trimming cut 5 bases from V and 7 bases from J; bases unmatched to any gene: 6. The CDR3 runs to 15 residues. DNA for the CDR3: TGTGCCAGCAGCAGAGGACAGGGGGCCGGCGGGGAGCTGTTTTTT. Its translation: CASSRGQGAGGELFF.

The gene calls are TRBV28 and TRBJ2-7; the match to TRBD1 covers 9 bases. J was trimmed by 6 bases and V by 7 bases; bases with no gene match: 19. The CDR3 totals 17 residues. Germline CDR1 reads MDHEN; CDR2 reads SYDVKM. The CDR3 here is CASTDPPGQGYGSEQYF. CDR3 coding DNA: TGTGCCAGCACTGATCCCCCGGGACAGGGTTATGGGAGCGAGCAGTACTTC.

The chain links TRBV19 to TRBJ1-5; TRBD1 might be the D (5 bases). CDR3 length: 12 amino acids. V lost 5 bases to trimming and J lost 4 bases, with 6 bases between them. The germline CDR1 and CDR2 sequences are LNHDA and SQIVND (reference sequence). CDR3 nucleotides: TGTGCCAGTAGTCGGGGGAATCAGCCCCAGCATTTT. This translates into CASSRGNQPQHF.